The 22 T cell receptor beta chains below were found in one sample sequenced in a study of early T cells in non-severe SARS-CoV-2 infection. TCRdb itself ran the 5' RACE reads through MiXCR, one entry per CDR3 protein. Among approximately 48,000 distinct CDR3 sequences, about 6.5% were seen once, and the ten largest hold roughly 2.8%. Specimen: whole blood, collected at baseline. Receptor source: an adult who was a healthcare worker with PCR-confirmed SARS-CoV-2 infection or an uninfected control (not recorded which).

CDR3 loop: CASSPNRGASTDTQYF. CDR3 nucleotides: TGTGCCAGCAGTCCGAACAGGGGGGCTAGCACAGATACGCAGTATTTT. The V and J genes are TRBV12-3 or TRBV12-4 and TRBJ2-3; the match to TRBD1 covers 8 bases. This CDR3 region has 16 residues. Germline trimming cut 5 bases from V and 0 bases from J; bases unmatched to any gene: 7.

This clonotype was found many times. The chain uses TRBV29-1 and TRBJ2-7; tentatively, D is TRBD1 (6 bases). This CDR3 comprises 12 residues. Trimming pared 3 bases from V and 5 bases from J, leaving 11 bases between. Germline V gene sequence: CDR1 SQVTM, CDR2 ANQGSEA. CDR3 amino acids: CSVDRGLNEQYF. CDR3 coding DNA: TGCAGCGTTGACAGGGGTCTTAACGAGCAGTACTTC.

The J gene is TRBJ2-1, the V gene TRBV7-8; either TRBD1 or TRBD2 may fit D (5 bases each). V was trimmed by 4 bases and J by 1 base, leaving 14 bases between them. Germline V CDR1 and CDR2: SGHVS, FQNEAQ. The CDR3 contains 16 residues. The CDR3 loop reads CASSSSPGPSYNEQFF. DNA for the CDR3: TGTGCCAGCAGCTCCTCACCGGGACCGTCCTACAATGAGCAGTTCTTC.

This clonotype was detected only a few times. An end of the junction differs from the germline gene, which may be a read error. The V gene is TRBV7-9, the J gene TRBJ2-1; TRBD1 agrees at 8 bases. This CDR3 is built from 13 residues. Germline lookup yields CDR1 SEHNR and CDR2 FQNEAQ (reference sequence). The CDR3 DNA follows: TGTTCCAGCAACCGGGACAGGACTAATGAGCAGTTCTTC. Translated: CSSNRDRTNEQFF.

This clonotype has a count of ten or more. This chain links TRBV4-3 with TRBJ2-7; unclear D gene. The CDR3 consists of 15 residues. Per germline, CDR1 LGHNA and CDR2 YSLEER. Between the trimmed V and J ends, which lost 5 bases and 0 bases, there was a span of 14 bases. The DNA for the CDR3 is TGCGCCAGCAGCACTCTCTTATCGACCTCCTACGAGCAGTACTTC. This encodes CASSTLLSTSYEQYF.

This chain uses TRBV4-3 with TRBJ1-2, with a possible D match to TRBD1 (5 bases). Germline CDR1 LGHNA, CDR2 YSLEER. V lost 0 bases and J 3 bases, leaving 14 bases between the germline ends. The CDR3 extends over 16 amino acids. The CDR3: CASSQDHQGGYYGYTF. The DNA for the CDR3 is TGCGCCAGCAGCCAAGATCACCAGGGAGGATACTATGGCTACACCTTC.

This clonotype was seen only a few times. This chain links TRBV7-9 with TRBJ1-1, with a weak D call TRBD1 (5 bases). The CDR3 totals 13 residues. Germline loops: CDR1 SEHNR, CDR2 FQNEAQ (reference sequence). V was clipped by 5 bases and J by 10 bases, with 17 bases between them. The CDR3 spells CASSLAGGRGAFF. CDR3 bases: TGTGCCAGCAGCCTCGCCGGCGGGAGGGGAGCTTTCTTT.

At least ten counts were recorded for this clonotype. The chain joins TRBV27 to TRBJ2-1; possible D gene TRBD1, 5 bases. Germline V gene lookup returns CDR1 MNHEY and CDR2 SMNVEV (reference sequence). Trimming took 2 bases from V and 5 from J, leaving 19 bases between them. The length of the CDR3 is 17 residues. The CDR3 DNA reads as TGTGCCAGCAGTTTAAGGCAGGGAAGGAGTACGCACAATGAGCAGTTCTTC. It translates to CASSLRQGRSTHNEQFF.

There are many counts of this clonotype. The chain has TRBV12-3 or TRBV12-4 and TRBJ1-6; D not certain. Trimming cost V 6 bases and J 11 bases, with 14 bases left between them. The CDR3 is made up of 13 amino acids. The CDR3 DNA reads as TGTGCCAGCAGCCTAGGGCACCCGACACCCCTCCACTTT. It yields the protein CASSLGHPTPLHF.

The chain combines TRBV13 with TRBJ2-5; 9 nucleotides line up with TRBD1. This CDR3 region has 16 residues. The junction had 8 bases not matched to a gene; V was cut back by 5 bases and J by 1 base. Germline assignment: CDR1 PRHDT and CDR2 FYEKMQ (reference sequence). The CDR3 sequence: CASSPTGTGSQETQYF. The CDR3 nucleotides are TGTGCCAGCAGCCCCACCGGGACAGGGAGCCAAGAGACCCAGTACTTC.

Many counts were recorded for this clonotype. CDR3 in amino acids: CSAFFGGTEAFF. The CDR3 DNA follows: TGCAGTGCTTTCTTCGGGGGCACTGAAGCTTTCTTT. The genes are TRBV20-1 and TRBJ1-1; D may be TRBD1 (5 bases). Germline V lookup: CDR1 DFQATT, CDR2 SNEGSKA (reference sequence). The V end was cut by 5 bases, the J end by 4 bases, with 11 bases between. CDR3 length: 12 amino acids.

The chain combines TRBV24-1 with TRBJ2-1; 10 nucleotides align to TRBD2. Germline CDR1 is KGHDR and CDR2 is SFDVKD. The trim removed 4 bases at V and 5 bases at J, leaving 7 bases unmatched. This CDR3 contains 16 residues. The CDR3 nucleotides are TGTGCCACCAGTGAACTGTCTAGCGGGGGCCACAATGAGCAGTTCTTC. It yields the protein CATSELSSGGHNEQFF.

This clonotype was seen repeatedly, ten times or more. The J gene is TRBJ2-1, the V gene TRBV29-1; 7 bases fit TRBD1. V shed 7 bases and J 4 bases; nucleotides not matched to a gene: 10. Germline assignment: CDR1 SQVTM and CDR2 ANQGSEA. This CDR3 spans 14 amino acids. CDR3 bases: TGCAGCGCGTCTCGAGGACAGGAATACAATGAGCAGTTCTTC. Residues: CSASRGQEYNEQFF.

This clonotype was found a few times. This chain links TRBV7-2 with TRBJ1-6, with D perhaps TRBD1 (6 bases). The germline V and J ends were trimmed by 2 bases and 9 bases, with 17 bases remaining between them. The CDR3 spans 16 residues. The germline gives CDR1 SGHTA, CDR2 FQGNSA. The CDR3 coding sequence is TGTGCCAGCAGCTTACAGGGTCCACAGGGCGGTTCACCCCTCCACTTT. This gives the protein CASSLQGPQGGSPLHF.

The sample holds a few counts of this clonotype. This sequence joins TRBV6-1 and TRBJ1-4; D not resolved. Germline V lookup: CDR1 MNHNS, CDR2 SASEGT. The CDR3 totals 15 residues. V shed 6 bases and J shed 3 bases, with 14 bases lying between them. Here the CDR3 DNA reads TGTGCCAGCAGCCTAGGGATTTCGGCTAATGAAAAACTGTTTTTT. Translated: CASSLGISANEKLFF.

By sample share, this clonotype is medium-sized. V gene TRBV2 combines with J gene TRBJ2-1, with 11 bases that match TRBD1. V gave up 5 bases and J gave up 9 bases; unmatched junction bases: 9. Germline V gives CDR1 SNHLY, CDR2 FYNNEI. The CDR3 runs to 15 residues. CDR3 in amino acids: CASSYGQGANSEQFF. The CDR3 DNA sequence: TGTGCCAGCAGTTACGGACAGGGGGCGAATAGTGAGCAGTTCTTC.

A word on this clonotype: Since a much larger clone is just one base distant, this may be a read error. Since no conserved phenylalanine or tryptophan closes the CDR3, a read error is the likely cause. J is TRBJ2-2 and V is TRBV12-3 or TRBV12-4; tentatively, D is TRBD1 or TRBD2 (6 bases each). The length of the CDR3 is 15 residues. V was shortened by 6 bases and J by 0 bases, with 11 bases between the two germline ends. The chain's CDR3 is CASRGGQSNTGELFL. As DNA, the CDR3 is TGTGCCAGCAGGGGGGGCCAGTCGAACACCGGGGAGCTGTTTCTT.

This clonotype was detected many times. The chain links TRBV6-6 to TRBJ1-2, with 7 positions matching TRBD1. Trimming took 6 bases from V and 6 from J; bases not matched to a gene: 16. The germline gives CDR1 MNHNY, CDR2 SVGAGI (reference sequence). The CDR3 is made up of 16 amino acids. This CDR3 reads CASRPTGAKGIDGYTF. CDR3 nucleotides: TGTGCCAGCAGGCCCACAGGGGCGAAGGGGATTGATGGCTACACCTTC.

The rearrangement joins TRBV5-1 to TRBJ1-1; D remains unclear. Trimming removed 3 bases from V and 0 bases from J, with 9 bases in between. The CDR3 covers 14 residues. Germline CDR1 and CDR2: SGHRS and YFSETQ. The CDR3 is CASSSSGMNTEAFF. In nucleotides, the CDR3 is TGCGCCAGCAGCTCGTCAGGCATGAACACTGAAGCTTTCTTT. The full variable domain, with the rest looked up from reference TRBV5-1 and TRBJ1-1, is KAGVTQTPRYLIKTRGQQVTLSCSPISGHRSVSWYQQTPGQGLQFLFEYFSETQRNKGNFPGRFSGRQFSNSRSEMNVSTLELGDSALYLCASSSSGMNTEAFFGQGTRLTVV.

This clonotype was seen a handful of times. The chain joins TRBV12-3 or TRBV12-4 to TRBJ1-6; D is undetermined. The CDR3 length is 15 residues. Trimming removed 6 bases from V and 0 bases from J, with 9 bases in between. CDR3 region: CASRPESSYNSPLHF. The CDR3 DNA sequence: TGTGCCAGCAGGCCGGAGAGCTCCTATAATTCACCCCTCCACTTT.

By share, this clonotype counts as medium-sized (0.01 to 0.1%). The chain uses TRBV28 and TRBJ2-3; D is perhaps TRBD1 (5 bases). The CDR3 has 14 amino acids. V dropped 4 bases and J dropped 4 bases, with 12 bases sitting between them. Germline lookup yields CDR1 MDHEN and CDR2 SYDVKM. The CDR3 here is CASSSLGLSDTQYF. The CDR3 DNA reads TGTGCCAGCAGTTCCCTGGGGCTCTCAGATACGCAGTATTTT.

At least ten counts were recorded for this clonotype. J is TRBJ2-3 and V is TRBV28; TRBD2 matches at 8 bases. CDR1 is MDHEN, CDR2 SYDVKM, per germline. Trimming cost V 7 bases and J 4 bases; bases outside gene matches: 10. This CDR3 is 15 amino acids long. The CDR3 coding sequence is TGTGCCAGCACCCGCCGGGGGGGGGCTTCAGATACGCAGTATTTT. Protein: CASTRRGGASDTQYF.